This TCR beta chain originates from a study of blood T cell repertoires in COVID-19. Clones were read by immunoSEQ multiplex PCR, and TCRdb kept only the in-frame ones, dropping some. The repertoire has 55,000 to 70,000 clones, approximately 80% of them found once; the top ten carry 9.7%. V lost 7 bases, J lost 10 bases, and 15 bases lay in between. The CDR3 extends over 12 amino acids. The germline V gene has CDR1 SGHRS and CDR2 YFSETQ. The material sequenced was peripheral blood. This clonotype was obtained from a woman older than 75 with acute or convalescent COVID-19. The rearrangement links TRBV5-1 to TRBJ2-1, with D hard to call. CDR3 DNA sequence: TGCGCCAGCGCTTTCAGTTCCTTGGAGCAGTTCTTC. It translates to CASAFSSLEQFF.